This TCR beta chain comes out of a study of T cell changes during pregnancy in multiple sclerosis. CDR3 length: 20 residues. Method: immunoSEQ multiplex PCR; TCRdb's copy keeps in-frame clones and lacks some. The repertoire holds about 92,000 clones, with roughly 90% as singletons. The genes are TRBV1 and TRBJ2-1; TRBD2 is taken as the D call from the table, unchecked against the DNA. TRBV1 is labeled a pseudogene. The specimen comprised peripheral blood, sampled in the first trimester of pregnancy. The source of this sequence is a female donor with multiple sclerosis, enrolled in a pregnancy study. CDR3 bases: TGCACCAGCAGCCAAGGTAATCACAGGACTAGCGGGGTAACGGACAATGAGCAGTTCTTC. Protein sequence: CTSSQGNHRTSGVTDNEQFF.